The 22 T cell receptor beta chains presented below share a single source sample, sequenced in a study of blood T cell repertoires in COVID-19. The assay was immunoSEQ multiplex PCR, and TCRdb's table has in-frame clones only and misses some. The table lists 100,000 to 110,000 clones, approximately 86% of them singletons, with 13% in the top ten. The sample comprised peripheral blood. Receptors originate from a man in his fifties with active or convalescent COVID-19.

The chain carries TRBV3-1 (or the pseudogene TRBV3-2) and TRBJ2-2; possible D gene TRBD2, 6 bases. V was trimmed by 6 bases and J by 5 bases, leaving 10 bases between them. The CDR3 loop spans 13 amino acids. The germline CDR1 and CDR2 sequences are LGHDT and YNNKEL (reference sequence). CDR3 DNA: TGTGCCAGCAGTCACGGGAGAACCGGGGAGCTGTTTTTT. The encoded protein is CASSHGRTGELFF.

V gene TRBV28 combines with J gene TRBJ1-1, with D perhaps TRBD1 (5 bases). The V gene lost 5 bases and the J gene lost 6 bases, with 10 bases spanning the gap. The V gene's germline CDR1 is MDHEN and CDR2 SYDVKM. CDR3 length: 12 residues. In DNA form, the CDR3 reads TGTGCCAGCAGTGACAGCTCAGCTGAAGCTTTCTTT. Its translation: CASSDSSAEAFF. The whole variable domain, filled in from reference TRBV28 and TRBJ1-1, reads DVKVTQSSRYLVKRTGEKVFLECVQDMDHENMFWYRQDPGLGLRLIYFSYDVKMKEKGDIPEGYSVSREKKERFSLILESASTNQTSMYLCASSDSSAEAFFGQGTRLTVV.

The rearrangement joins TRBV5-3 to TRBJ2-1, with 7 nucleotides matching TRBD2. TRBV5-3 is recorded as an ORF, its role being uncertain. Trimming at V came to 0 bases and at J to 4 bases, leaving 4 bases not matched to a gene. The CDR3 has 15 amino acids. CDR3 bases: TGTGCCAGAAGCTTGGGCGGGAGAAGGTACAATGAGCAGTTCTTC. It translates to CARSLGGRRYNEQFF.

The chain has TRBV4-1 and TRBJ2-1; 8 bases match TRBD2. This CDR3 comprises 14 residues. Germline V gives CDR1 MGHRA, CDR2 YSYEKL. CDR3 region: CAAAGGGRGDEQFF. CDR3 nucleotides: TGCGCTGCGGCGGGAGGCGGGAGAGGCGATGAGCAGTTCTTC.

This clone turned up a few times. CDR3 sequence: CASSLGDRNYGYTF. The CDR3 coding sequence is TGTGCCAGCAGTTTGGGGGACAGGAACTATGGCTACACCTTC. The gene calls are TRBV27 and TRBJ1-2, with TRBD1 matching 8 bases. The CDR3 contains 14 residues. The germline gives CDR1 MNHEY, CDR2 SMNVEV (reference sequence). V was clipped by 3 bases and J by 2 bases; unmatched bases: 2.

V usage is TRBV10-2 and J usage is TRBJ1-2; tentative D call: TRBD1 (5 bases). The CDR3 runs to 15 residues. Germline CDR1 WSHSY, CDR2 SAAADI. With 3 bases removed from V and 4 bases from J, the gap between germline ends came to 15 bases. The CDR3: CASSDHSGAIYGYTF. The CDR3 nucleotides read TGCGCCAGCAGTGACCACAGTGGGGCTATCTATGGCTACACCTTC.

This clone is deemed medium-sized. The chain couples TRBV19 to TRBJ2-5, with 11 bases matching TRBD1. This CDR3 is built from 15 residues. The germline gives CDR1 LNHDA, CDR2 SQIVND (reference sequence). V lost 5 bases to trimming and J lost 4 bases; unmatched junction nucleotides: 6. CDR3 in DNA: TGTGCCAGTAGTTCTACCGGGACAGGGGGAGAGACCCAGTACTTC. Amino acid sequence: CASSSTGTGGETQYF.

V and J are TRBV10-1 and TRBJ1-1; 8 nucleotides line up with TRBD1. The germline V gene has CDR1 WNHNN and CDR2 SYGVQD (reference sequence). V dropped 7 bases and J dropped 5; count of bases not matched to a gene: 9. This CDR3 is 14 amino acids long. The DNA of the CDR3 is TGCGCCAGCATGCCCGGGACAGGCCGGACTGAAGCTTTCTTT. Residues: CASMPGTGRTEAFF.

The chain recombines TRBV24-1 with TRBJ2-3; perhaps TRBD2 as D (5 bases). CDR3 length: 14 residues. Germline-derived CDR1 and CDR2 are KGHDR and SFDVKD. The germline V and J ends were trimmed by 7 bases and 0 bases, with 10 bases remaining between them. The CDR3 sequence is CATSGGLSTDTQYF. CDR3 DNA: TGTGCCACCAGCGGCGGGCTTAGCACAGATACGCAGTATTTT.

The chain uses TRBV5-1 and TRBJ2-7; D perhaps matches TRBD1 (6 bases). Germline assignment: CDR1 SGHRS and CDR2 YFSETQ. The V end was cut by 2 bases, the J end by 5 bases, with 17 bases between. This CDR3 has 15 residues. Here the CDR3 DNA reads TGCGCCAGCAGCTTCGTGACAGGCACTTACGACGAGCAGTACTTC. Its protein is CASSFVTGTYDEQYF.

The CDR3 is CASSQDRGRYF. The CDR3, as DNA: TGTGCCAGCTCACAAGACAGGGGACGGTACTTC. The chain links TRBV18 to TRBJ2-7, with TRBD1 identical over 8 bases. The CDR3 has 11 residues. The germline gives CDR1 KGHSH, CDR2 LQKENI. V dropped 4 bases and J dropped 12; count of bases not matched to a gene: 5.

The chain is built from TRBV11-3 and TRBJ2-1; D uncertain. The CDR3 spans 14 residues. V was cut by 6 bases and J by 0 bases, with 9 bases left in between. The germline gives CDR1 SGHNT, CDR2 YENEEA. CDR3: CASRTKSSYNEQFF. The DNA for the CDR3 is TGTGCCAGCAGGACAAAGAGCTCCTACAATGAGCAGTTCTTC.

This sequence joins TRBV24-1 and TRBJ2-3; 8 bases agree with TRBD2. Germline V lookup: CDR1 KGHDR, CDR2 SFDVKD. CDR3 length: 15 residues. The junction had 8 bases not matched to a gene; V was cut back by 4 bases and J by 6 bases. The CDR3, as DNA: TGTGCCACCAGTGACCCCAGCGGGAGCGGGGATACGCAGTATTTT. The encoded protein is CATSDPSGSGDTQYF.

This clone showed up just a few times. The J gene is TRBJ1-5, the V gene TRBV7-8, with D possibly TRBD1 on 5 matching bases. CDR1 and CDR2 (germline): SGHVS, FQNEAQ. This CDR3 spans 15 amino acids. V lost 3 bases and J lost 4, with 13 bases in between. This chain's CDR3 is CASSLTGDVNQPQHF. In DNA form, the CDR3 reads TGTGCCAGCAGCTTGACGGGGGATGTTAATCAGCCCCAGCATTTT.

This clone has just a few counts. No conserved phenylalanine or tryptophan is present at the end of the CDR3, so a read error is the likely explanation. No DNA is shown, since the ends of the CDR3 on it are uncertain; the CDR3 is the one TCRdb lists. This chain uses TRBV12-5 with TRBJ1-4; no DNA check was done on the table's D call, TRBD1. The CDR3 contains 8 residues when both ends are counted. CDR1 is LGHNT, CDR2 FRNRAP, per germline. The CDR3 sequence is CASGPGGA.

This chain uses TRBV9 with TRBJ1-2; D is perhaps TRBD1 (6 bases). V was shortened by 4 bases and J by 4 bases, with 8 bases between the two germline ends. Germline assignment: CDR1 SGDLS and CDR2 YYNGEE. CDR3 length: 12 residues. CDR3 residues: CASSPTGYGYTF. The CDR3 DNA follows: TGTGCCAGCAGCCCGACAGGCTATGGCTACACCTTC.

This clone was seen only a few times. This chain connects TRBV29-1 to TRBJ1-4; possible D gene TRBD1, 6 bases. CDR1 and CDR2 (germline): SQVTM, ANQGSEA. The length of the CDR3 is 12 residues. V lost 6 bases and J lost 5, with 10 bases in between. CDR3 DNA sequence: TGCAGCGTAGCACAGGGCAATGAAAAACTGTTTTTT. This sequence encodes CSVAQGNEKLFF.

The rearrangement uses TRBV10-1 and TRBJ1-4; a weak D match, TRBD1 (6 bases). The CDR3 is made up of 13 amino acids. Trimming removed 4 bases from V and 8 bases from J, with 11 bases in between. The germline CDR1 and CDR2 sequences are WNHNN and SYGVQD (reference sequence). The chain's CDR3 is CASSVAGAEKLFF. CDR3 coding DNA: TGCGCCAGCAGTGTAGCGGGGGCGGAAAAACTGTTTTTT.

The chain joins TRBV4-1 to TRBJ2-5; 7 nucleotides line up with TRBD1. CDR1 is MGHRA, CDR2 YSYEKL, per germline. Trimming at V came to 5 bases and at J to 5 bases, leaving 8 bases not matched to a gene. The CDR3 contains 14 residues. CDR3 residues: CASSEDRSRETQYF. The CDR3 bases are TGCGCCAGCAGCGAGGACAGGTCGAGGGAGACCCAGTACTTC.

This clone was seen just once. The J gene is TRBJ1-1, the V gene TRBV19; 9 positions match TRBD1. The CDR3 runs 14 residues. Losses at the gene ends were 4 bases for V and 4 bases for J; bases not matched to a gene: 4. From germline, CDR1 is LNHDA and CDR2 SQIVND (reference sequence). The CDR3 DNA follows: TGTGCCAGTAGTAAACAGGGGGCGATCACTGAAGCTTTCTTT. It yields the protein CASSKQGAITEAFF.

In DNA, the CDR3 is TGTGCCAGCAGGCGGACAGGGAGCTCCTACGAGCAGTACTTC. Translated, it gives CASRRTGSSYEQYF. The V and J genes are TRBV27 and TRBJ2-7, with TRBD1 matching 8 bases. This CDR3 is built from 14 residues. Trimming removed 6 bases from V and 0 bases from J; junction bases left unmatched: 4. Per the germline V gene, CDR1 is MNHEY and CDR2 is SMNVEV (reference sequence).

This chain uses TRBV18 with TRBJ2-1; 7 bases align to TRBD2. Germline CDR1 KGHSH, CDR2 LQKENI. The V and J ends lost 8 bases and 5 bases, in that order; junction bases with no gene match: 12. The CDR3 runs 15 residues. The CDR3 DNA sequence: TGTGCCAGCGCAGCCTTCAGCGGGAAGGACAATGAGCAGTTCTTC. Residues: CASAAFSGKDNEQFF.